The 9 T cell receptor beta chains presented below share a single source sample, sequenced in a study of identical twins. TCRdb redid the calling of the 5' RACE reads with MiXCR, one entry per CDR3 protein. Of roughly 250,000 distinct CDR3 sequences detected, 5.5% to 7% appear once; the ten largest clones hold approximately 3.6%. The sample was also reused in another study, on yellow fever vaccine responses in identical twins.

The sample taken for sequencing was memory (CD45RO+) T cells sorted from blood. The receptors come from a woman aged 18-35 years in good health.

This clonotype came up a few times. This chain connects TRBV12-3 or TRBV12-4 to TRBJ2-1; TRBD2 matches at 8 bases. J lost 4 bases, V lost 3 bases, and 8 bases had no gene match. CDR3 length equals 16 residues. The CDR3 bases are TGTGCCAGCAGTTTGAGCCCGGCGGGGGGATACAATGAGCAGTTCTTC. Translating it yields CASSLSPAGGYNEQFF.

Note on this clonotype: A much bigger clone sits one base away, suggesting this may be a read error. The rearrangement links TRBV24-1 to TRBJ2-1, with D possibly being TRBD2 (5 bases). CDR1 and CDR2 (germline): KGHDR, SFDVKD. The CDR3 is made up of 18 amino acids. In DNA form, the CDR3 reads TGTGCCACCAGTGACCCTGAGCCGGGGAAGAGCTCCTACTATGAGCAGTTCTTC. It specifies CATSDPEPGKSSYYEQFF.

On this clonotype itself: This sequence may be a read error, since a much larger clone differs from it by one base. The J gene is TRBJ2-1, the V gene TRBV5-1; D possibly uses TRBD1 or TRBD2 (5 bases each). The CDR3 covers 14 residues. Germline V gene sequence: CDR1 SGHRS, CDR2 YFSETQ. Here the CDR3 reads CAGSAEGIYNEQFF. The CDR3 bases are TGCGCCGGCAGTGCCGAGGGGATCTACAATGAGCAGTTCTTC.

This clonotype was counted at least ten times. This rearrangement joins TRBV29-1 to TRBJ1-5, with a tentative D call TRBD1 (6 bases). Trimming pared 3 bases from V and 3 bases from J, leaving 9 bases between. The CDR3 consists of 13 residues. Germline CDR1 SQVTM, CDR2 ANQGSEA. CDR3 nucleotides: TGCAGCGTTGATACAGGGCCCAATCAGCCCCAGCATTTT. This sequence encodes CSVDTGPNQPQHF.

The V call is TRBV5-1, the J call TRBJ2-7; D is perhaps TRBD1 (6 bases). Per the germline V gene, CDR1 is SGHRS and CDR2 is YFSETQ. This CDR3 comprises 14 residues. V was shortened by 2 bases and J by 0 bases, with 9 bases between the two germline ends. DNA for the CDR3: TGCGCCAGCAGCTTAACAGGGAGCTCCTACGAGCAGTACGTC. Its protein product is CASSLTGSSYEQYV.

This clonotype was detected ten times or more. V gene TRBV10-3 combines with J gene TRBJ2-1, with 7 bases fitting TRBD1. Trimming removed 8 bases from V and 8 bases from J; junction bases left unmatched: 9. There are 13 residues in the CDR3. In germline, CDR1 is ENHRY, CDR2 SYGVKD. The CDR3 DNA follows: TGTGCCATCGCGCTACAAGGGGGCTATGAGCAGTTCTTC. It yields the protein CAIALQGGYEQFF.

The rearrangement joins TRBV27 to TRBJ2-2, with D possibly matching TRBD2 (7 bases). The germline V and J ends were trimmed by 7 bases and 5 bases, with 17 bases remaining between them. The germline gives CDR1 MNHEY, CDR2 SMNVEV (reference sequence). The CDR3 totals 15 residues. The CDR3 sequence: CASTSWGGGTGELFF. CDR3 DNA: TGTGCCAGCACTTCTTGGGGGGGCGGGACCGGGGAGCTGTTTTTT.

This clonotype turned up a few times. J is TRBJ2-7 and V is TRBV3-1, with TRBD2 as a possible D gene (5 bases). This CDR3 has 16 amino acids. CDR1 LGHDT and CDR2 YNNKEL come from the germline V gene (reference sequence). Trimming stripped 0 bases from V and 6 bases from J, with 18 bases between. Written as DNA, the CDR3 is TGTGCCAGCAGCCAAGATGTCGGGGTCCCCTGGGGCGAGCAGTACTTC. Residues: CASSQDVGVPWGEQYF.

The rearrangement links TRBV2 to TRBJ2-7; a weak D match, TRBD1 (5 bases). The germline V gene has CDR1 SNHLY and CDR2 FYNNEI. V was cut by 7 bases and J by 5 bases, with 12 bases left in between. The CDR3 is 12 residues long. CDR3 residues: CASTRVDHEQYF. The CDR3 DNA sequence: TGTGCCAGCACCAGGGTTGATCACGAGCAGTACTTC. The variable domain in full, with the rest retrieved from reference TRBV2 and TRBJ2-7, is EPEVTQTPSHQVTQMGQEVILRCVPISNHLYFYWYRQILGQKVEFLVSFYNNEISEKSEIFDDQFSVERPDGSNFTLKIRSTKLEDSAMYFCASTRVDHEQYFGPGTRLTVT.